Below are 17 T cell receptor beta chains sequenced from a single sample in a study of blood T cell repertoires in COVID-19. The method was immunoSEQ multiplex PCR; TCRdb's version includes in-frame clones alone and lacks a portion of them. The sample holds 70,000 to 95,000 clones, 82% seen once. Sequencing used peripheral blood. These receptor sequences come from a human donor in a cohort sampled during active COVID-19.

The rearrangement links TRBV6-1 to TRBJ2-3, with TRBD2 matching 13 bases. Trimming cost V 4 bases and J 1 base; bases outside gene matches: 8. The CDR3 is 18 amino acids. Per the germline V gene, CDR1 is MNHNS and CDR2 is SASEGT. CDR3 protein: CASSGTSGGAGGTDTQYF. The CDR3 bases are TGTGCCAGCAGTGGTACTAGCGGGGGGGCCGGGGGCACAGATACGCAGTATTTT.

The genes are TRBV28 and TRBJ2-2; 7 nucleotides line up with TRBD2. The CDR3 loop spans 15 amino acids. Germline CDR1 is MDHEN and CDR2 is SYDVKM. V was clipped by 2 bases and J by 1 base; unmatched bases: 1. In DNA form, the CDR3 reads TGTGCCAGCAGTTTACGCGGGGGGAACACCGGGGAGCTGTTTTTT. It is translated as CASSLRGGNTGELFF.

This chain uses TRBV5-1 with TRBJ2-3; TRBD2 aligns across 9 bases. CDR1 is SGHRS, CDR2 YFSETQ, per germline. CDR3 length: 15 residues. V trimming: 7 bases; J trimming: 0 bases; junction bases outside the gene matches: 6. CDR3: CASHVAGASTDTQYF. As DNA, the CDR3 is TGCGCCAGCCACGTAGCGGGGGCGAGCACAGATACGCAGTATTTT.

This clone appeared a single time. The CDR3 sequence: CASSYTTTGEQYF. The CDR3 bases are TGCGCCAGCAGTTATACTACTACGGGCGAGCAGTACTTC. The rearrangement uses TRBV5-1 and TRBJ2-7; D call uncertain. The CDR3 extends over 13 amino acids. CDR1 is SGHRS, CDR2 YFSETQ, per germline. V lost 5 bases and J 6 bases, leaving 15 bases between the germline ends.

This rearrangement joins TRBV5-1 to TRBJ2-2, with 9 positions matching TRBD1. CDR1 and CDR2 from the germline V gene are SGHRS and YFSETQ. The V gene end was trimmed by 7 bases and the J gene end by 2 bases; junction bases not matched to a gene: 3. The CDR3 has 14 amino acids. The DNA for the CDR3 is TGCGCCAGCCGGGACAGGGCTAACACCGGGGAGCTGTTTTTT. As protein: CASRDRANTGELFF.

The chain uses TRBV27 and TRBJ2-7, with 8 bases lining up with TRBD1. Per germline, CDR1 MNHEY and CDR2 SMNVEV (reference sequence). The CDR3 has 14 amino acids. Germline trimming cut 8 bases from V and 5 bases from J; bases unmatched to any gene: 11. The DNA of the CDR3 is TGTGCCAGCGCGCTCACAGGGGGGAGCCACGAGCAGTACTTC. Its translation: CASALTGGSHEQYF.

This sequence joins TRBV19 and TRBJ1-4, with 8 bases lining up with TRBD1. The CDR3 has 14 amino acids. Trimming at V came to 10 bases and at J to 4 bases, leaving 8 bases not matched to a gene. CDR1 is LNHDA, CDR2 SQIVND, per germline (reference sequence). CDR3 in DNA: TGTGCCACCGTCATGGGACAGGTTAATGAAAAACTGTTTTTT. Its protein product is CATVMGQVNEKLFF.

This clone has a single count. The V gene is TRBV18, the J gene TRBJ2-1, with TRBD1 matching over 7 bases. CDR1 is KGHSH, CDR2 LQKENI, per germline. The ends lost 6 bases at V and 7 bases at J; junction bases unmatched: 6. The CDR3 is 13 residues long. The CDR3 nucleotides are TGTGCCAGCTCCCGACAGGGAACAAATGAGCAGTTCTTC. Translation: CASSRQGTNEQFF.

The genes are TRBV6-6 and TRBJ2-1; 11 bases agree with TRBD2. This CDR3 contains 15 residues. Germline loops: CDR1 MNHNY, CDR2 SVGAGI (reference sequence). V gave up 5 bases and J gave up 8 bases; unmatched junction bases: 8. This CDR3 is CASSNVAGGLDEQFF. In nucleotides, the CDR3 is TGTGCCAGCAGTAACGTAGCGGGGGGGCTTGATGAGCAGTTCTTC.

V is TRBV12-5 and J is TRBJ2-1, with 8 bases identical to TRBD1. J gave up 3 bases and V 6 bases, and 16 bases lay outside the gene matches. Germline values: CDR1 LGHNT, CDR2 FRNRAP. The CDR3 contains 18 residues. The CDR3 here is CASGLPPRDRPIYNEQFF. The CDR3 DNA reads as TGTGCTAGTGGATTACCCCCCCGGGACAGGCCTATCTACAATGAGCAGTTCTTC.

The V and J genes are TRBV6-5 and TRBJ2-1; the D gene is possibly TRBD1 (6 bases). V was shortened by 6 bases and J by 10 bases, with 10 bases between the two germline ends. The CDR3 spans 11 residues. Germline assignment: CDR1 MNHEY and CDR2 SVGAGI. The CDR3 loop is CASSRGQEQFF. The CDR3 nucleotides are TGTGCCAGCAGCCGTGGACAGGAGCAGTTCTTC.

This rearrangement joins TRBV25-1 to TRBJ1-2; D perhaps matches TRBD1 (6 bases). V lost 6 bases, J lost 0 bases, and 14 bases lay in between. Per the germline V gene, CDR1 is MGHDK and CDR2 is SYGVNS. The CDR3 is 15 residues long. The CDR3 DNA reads TGTGCCAGCAGGGGAGGGGGGGGCACTAACTATGGCTACACCTTC. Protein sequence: CASRGGGGTNYGYTF.

This chain's CDR3 is CASALSSYEQYF. In DNA form, the CDR3 reads TGTGCCAGCGCACTTTCATCCTACGAGCAGTACTTC. V gene TRBV3-1 (or the pseudogene TRBV3-2) combines with J gene TRBJ2-7; D unclear. Germline V lookup: CDR1 LGHDT, CDR2 YNNKEL (reference sequence). CDR3 length: 12 amino acids. Trimming took 8 bases from V and 1 from J, leaving 9 bases between them.

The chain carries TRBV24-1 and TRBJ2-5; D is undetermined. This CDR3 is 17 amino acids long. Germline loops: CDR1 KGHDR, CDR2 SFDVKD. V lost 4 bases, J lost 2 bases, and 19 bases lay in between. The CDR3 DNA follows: TGTGCCACCAGTGAGGTGAGGCTAGGCCTCGAACAAGAGACCCAGTACTTC. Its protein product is CATSEVRLGLEQETQYF.

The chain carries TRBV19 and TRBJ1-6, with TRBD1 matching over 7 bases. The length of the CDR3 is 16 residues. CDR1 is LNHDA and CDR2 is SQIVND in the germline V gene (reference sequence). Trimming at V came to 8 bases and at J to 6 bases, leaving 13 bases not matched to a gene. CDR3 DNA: TGTGCCAGTCATATCTCGACAGGGATTTTTAATTCACCCCTCCACTTT. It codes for CASHISTGIFNSPLHF.

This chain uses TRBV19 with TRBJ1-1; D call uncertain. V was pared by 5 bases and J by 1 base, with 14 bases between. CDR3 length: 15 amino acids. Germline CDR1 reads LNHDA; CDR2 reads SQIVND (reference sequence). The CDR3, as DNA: TGTGCCAGTAGTCCCGTGGGCAGAAAGAACACTGAAGCTTTCTTT. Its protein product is CASSPVGRKNTEAFF. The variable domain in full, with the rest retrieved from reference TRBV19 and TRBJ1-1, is DGGITQSPKYLFRKEGQNVTLSCEQNLNHDAMYWYRQDPGQGLRLIYYSQIVNDFQKGDIAEGYSVSREKKESFPLTVTSAQKNPTAFYLCASSPVGRKNTEAFFGQGTRLTVV.

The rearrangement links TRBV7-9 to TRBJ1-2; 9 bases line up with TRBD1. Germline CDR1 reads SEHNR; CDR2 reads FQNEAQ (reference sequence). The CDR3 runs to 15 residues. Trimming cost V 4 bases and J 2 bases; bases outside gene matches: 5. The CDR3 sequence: CASSSGTGSNYGYTF. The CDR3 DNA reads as TGTGCCAGCAGCTCCGGGACAGGGTCGAACTATGGCTACACCTTC.